This T cell receptor (beta chain) was recorded in a study of regulatory T cells in long-lasting Graves disease. Study-level findings and limits: Since the sample size was small, accuracy may have been reduced. Newly diagnosed patients had higher TCR diversity than persistent Graves' patients did.

Through Arm-PCR of CDR3 regions and iRepertoire HTBI primers, TCR beta libraries were built. Each CDR3 protein is one row after TCRdb ran MiXCR on the multiplex PCR reads. In the table there are some 420,000 distinct CDR3 sequences, less than 25% of which are singletons. The time point was: persistent/refractory GD, antithyroid drugs over 5 years with positive TRAb. The TCR library was made from RNA extracted from PBMCs. This clonotype appeared a few times. Its antigen is as yet unknown. This TCR came from a female donor with Graves disease. Material: peripheral blood mononuclear cells (PBMCs), obtained when the disease was refractory, from a patient treated with antithyroid drugs.

CDR3 bases: TGCAGCGCTACGACAGGGGTGTTCGCTGGAAACACCATATATTTT. Translation gives CSATTGVFAGNTIYF. The chain couples TRBV29-1 to TRBJ1-3; TRBD1 aligns across 8 bases. Germline V gene data show CDR1 as SQVTM and CDR2 as ANQGSEA. V lost 7 bases, J lost 2 bases, and 10 bases stayed unmatched. The CDR3 extends over 15 amino acids.